The T cell receptor beta chain under discussion was sequenced for a study of Ad26.COV2.S vaccination and SARS-CoV-2 variants. Produced via immunoSEQ multiplex PCR; TCRdb's table is partial and in-frame only. The table shows about 350,000 clones, with around 90% occurring only once. The CDR3 sequence is 10 residues long. From germline, CDR1 is SGHVS and CDR2 FQNEAQ. V lost 8 bases to trimming and J lost 2 bases, with 2 bases between them. The receptor's source is a human donor who had recovered from COVID-19. The chain recombines TRBV7-8 with TRBJ2-3; D is ambiguous. The sample here was peripheral blood, taken after recovery from COVID-19. The CDR3 spells CASDTDTQYF. CDR3 nucleotide sequence: TGTGCCAGCGACACAGATACGCAGTATTTT.